This passage covers 14 T cell receptor beta chains from one sample sequenced in a study of blood T cell repertoires in COVID-19. The method was immunoSEQ multiplex PCR; TCRdb's version includes in-frame clones alone and lacks a portion of them. The table has approximately 210,000 clones, roughly 86% seen once. Sequencing was carried out using peripheral blood. These receptors all come from a woman in her 50s with active or convalescent COVID-19.

This clone came up once. The chain combines TRBV7-9 with TRBJ1-3; tentative D call: TRBD1 (6 bases). The V and J ends lost 5 bases and 4 bases respectively, with 24 bases between them. The germline V gene encodes CDR1 SEHNR and CDR2 FQNEAQ (reference sequence). The CDR3 runs 18 residues. CDR3 DNA sequence: TGTGCCAGCAGCCAACTCACGAAACAGGGTTTAAGGGGAAACACCATATATTTT. It yields the protein CASSQLTKQGLRGNTIYF.

The CDR3 loop reads CSASSRNTEAFF. The CDR3 region has the DNA TGCAGTGCTAGTTCCAGAAACACTGAAGCTTTCTTT. The gene calls are TRBV20-1 and TRBJ1-1; D not certain. Germline V gene lookup returns CDR1 DFQATT and CDR2 SNEGSKA (reference sequence). V was pared by 3 bases and J by 2 bases, with 7 bases between. The CDR3 sequence is 12 residues long.

The genes are TRBV28 and TRBJ1-3, with D possibly matching TRBD1 (5 bases). Germline V gives CDR1 MDHEN, CDR2 SYDVKM. This CDR3 has 14 amino acids. V was shortened by 5 bases and J by 2 bases, with 10 bases between the two germline ends. In nucleotides, the CDR3 is TGTGCCAGCAGTACCCAGGGTGCTGGAAACACCATATATTTT. This gives the protein CASSTQGAGNTIYF.

This chain joins TRBV5-4 and TRBJ1-4; D gene unclear. The CDR3 sequence is 15 residues long. Trimming took 7 bases from V and 6 from J, leaving 19 bases between them. CDR1 SGHNT and CDR2 YYREEE come from the germline V gene (reference sequence). As DNA, the CDR3 is TGTGCCAGCCGGCCGGGTGGAAGTTCGGATGAAAAACTGTTTTTT. Its translation: CASRPGGSSDEKLFF.

J is TRBJ1-3 and V is TRBV6-5, with D uncertain. Looked up from germline, CDR1 is MNHEY and CDR2 is SVGAGI. This CDR3 has 16 amino acids. V was shortened by 0 bases and J by 0 bases, with 9 bases between the two germline ends. CDR3 sequence: CASSYSNTDSGNTIYF. CDR3 in DNA: TGTGCCAGCAGTTACTCAAACACCGACTCTGGAAACACCATATATTTT.

The V call is TRBV6-4, the J call TRBJ2-3; 7 nucleotides agree with TRBD2. The CDR3 contains 14 residues. Germline CDR1 reads MRHNA; CDR2 reads SNTAGT. J lost 2 bases, V lost 2 bases, and 1 base had no gene match. CDR3 sequence: CASSDGTITDTQYF. Here the CDR3 DNA reads TGTGCCAGCAGTGACGGGACTATCACAGATACGCAGTATTTT.

V gene TRBV27 combines with J gene TRBJ1-1, with TRBD1 as a possible D gene (6 bases). The V end was cut by 5 bases, the J end by 8 bases, with 12 bases between. The CDR3 loop spans 12 amino acids. Per germline, CDR1 MNHEY and CDR2 SMNVEV (reference sequence). CDR3 sequence reads: CASSRNTGEAFF. CDR3 DNA: TGTGCCAGCAGTCGAAATACAGGGGAAGCTTTCTTT.

V and J are TRBV25-1 and TRBJ1-1, with 7 bases that match TRBD1. CDR1 is MGHDK and CDR2 is SYGVNS in the germline V gene. V dropped 2 bases and J dropped 1; count of bases not matched to a gene: 10. CDR3 size: 17 residues. The CDR3 bases are TGTGCCAGCAGTGAACCGGGACAGAAGGGAAGGAACACTGAAGCTTTCTTT. This gives the protein CASSEPGQKGRNTEAFF.

The rearrangement links TRBV7-2 to TRBJ2-7; D is possibly TRBD2 (6 bases). This CDR3 contains 13 residues. V was trimmed by 10 bases and J by 5 bases, leaving 18 bases between them. Germline lookup yields CDR1 SGHTA and CDR2 FQGNSA. In nucleotides, the CDR3 is TGTGCCACCAAACGGGACTCCCCCAACGAGCAGTACTTC. Its translation is CATKRDSPNEQYF.

This clone was recorded a few times. The chain couples TRBV5-1 to TRBJ1-1; 9 positions agree with TRBD1. This CDR3 spans 13 amino acids. Looked up from germline, CDR1 is SGHRS and CDR2 is YFSETQ. The trim removed 0 bases at V and 11 bases at J, leaving 5 bases unmatched. CDR3 DNA: TGCGCCAGCAGCTTGGGGGGACAGGGCGACGCTTTCTTT. Residues: CASSLGGQGDAFF. The full variable domain, completed using reference TRBV5-1 and TRBJ1-1, is KAGVTQTPRYLIKTRGQQVTLSCSPISGHRSVSWYQQTPGQGLQFLFEYFSETQRNKGNFPGRFSGRQFSNSRSEMNVSTLELGDSALYLCASSLGGQGDAFFGQGTRLTVV.

This clone came up once. The V gene is TRBV28, the J gene TRBJ2-3, with TRBD2 matching 10 bases. Germline CDR1 reads MDHEN; CDR2 reads SYDVKM. V dropped 8 bases and J dropped 2; count of bases not matched to a gene: 4. The CDR3 sequence is 14 residues long. As DNA, the CDR3 is TGTGCCAGCGCTAGCGGGAGTACCACAGATACGCAGTATTTT. Protein product: CASASGSTTDTQYF.

The rearrangement joins TRBV28 to TRBJ1-4; 10 nucleotides line up with TRBD1. Looked up from germline, CDR1 is MDHEN and CDR2 is SYDVKM. This CDR3 is built from 15 residues. The ends lost 6 bases at V and 8 bases at J; junction bases unmatched: 9. The chain's CDR3 is CASRAGTGEGEKLFF. CDR3 nucleotide sequence: TGTGCCAGCAGAGCGGGGACAGGGGAAGGGGAAAAACTGTTTTTT.

The V and J genes are TRBV3-1 (or the pseudogene TRBV3-2) and TRBJ1-1, with D maybe TRBD1 (5 bases). The CDR3 is 14 amino acids. V lost 2 bases to trimming and J lost 1 base, with 8 bases between them. Germline assignment: CDR1 LGHDT and CDR2 YNNKEL (reference sequence). CDR3 amino acids: CASSQRQPNTEAFF. In DNA, the CDR3 is TGTGCCAGCAGCCAAAGACAGCCGAACACTGAAGCTTTCTTT.

The V and J genes are TRBV28 and TRBJ1-2, with D hard to call. Looked up from germline, CDR1 is MDHEN and CDR2 is SYDVKM. CDR3 length: 12 amino acids. V lost 4 bases, J lost 2 bases, and 5 bases lay in between. CDR3 sequence reads: CASSSLNYGYTF. CDR3 coding DNA: TGTGCCAGCAGTTCTTTAAACTATGGCTACACCTTC.